This T cell receptor beta chain was documented in a study of cytomegalovirus exposure and HLA in healthy donors. General study results and limits: Available immune exposure information was restricted to CMV serostatus only. Rarity characterized most TCR sequences, yet some public TCRs appeared in many donors.

This PCR relied on a set of 60 Vbeta primers and 13 Jbeta primers. Assay used: immunoSEQ multiplex PCR; TCRdb lists only in-frame clones, some missing. The profile shows fewer than 200,000 clones, 70% to 90% of them singletons. A word on this clone: The target antigen is unknown.

This sequence was found in a woman between 18 and 30 years old in good health and CMV-seronegative. What was sequenced was PBMCs.

CDR3 amino acids: CASSPGWGREGQETQYF. The CDR3, as DNA: TGTGCCAGCAGTCCAGGCTGGGGCAGGGAGGGCCAAGAGACCCAGTACTTC. The chain recombines TRBV27 with TRBJ2-5; 7 nucleotides match TRBD2. J gave up 1 base and V 5 bases, and 13 bases lay outside the gene matches. Germline CDR1 reads MNHEY; CDR2 reads SMNVEV (reference sequence). This CDR3 comprises 17 residues.